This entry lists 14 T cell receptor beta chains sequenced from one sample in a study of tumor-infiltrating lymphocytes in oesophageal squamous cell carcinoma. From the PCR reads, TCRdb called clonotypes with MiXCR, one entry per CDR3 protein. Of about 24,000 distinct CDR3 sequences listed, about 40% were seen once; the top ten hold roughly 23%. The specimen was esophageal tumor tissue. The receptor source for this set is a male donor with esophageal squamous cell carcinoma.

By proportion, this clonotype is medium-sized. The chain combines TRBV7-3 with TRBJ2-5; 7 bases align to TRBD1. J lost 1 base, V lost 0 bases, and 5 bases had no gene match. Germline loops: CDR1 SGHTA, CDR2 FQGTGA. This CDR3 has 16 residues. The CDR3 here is CASSLTPTGSQETQYF. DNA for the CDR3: TGTGCCAGCAGCTTAACGCCGACAGGGAGCCAAGAGACCCAGTACTTC.

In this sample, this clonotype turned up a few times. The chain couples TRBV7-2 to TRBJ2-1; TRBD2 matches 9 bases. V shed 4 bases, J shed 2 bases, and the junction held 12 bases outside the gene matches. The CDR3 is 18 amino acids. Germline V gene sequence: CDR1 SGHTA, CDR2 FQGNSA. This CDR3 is CASSSSLRLAETYNEQFF. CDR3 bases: TGTGCCAGCAGCTCCTCCCTGCGACTAGCGGAGACCTACAATGAGCAGTTCTTC.

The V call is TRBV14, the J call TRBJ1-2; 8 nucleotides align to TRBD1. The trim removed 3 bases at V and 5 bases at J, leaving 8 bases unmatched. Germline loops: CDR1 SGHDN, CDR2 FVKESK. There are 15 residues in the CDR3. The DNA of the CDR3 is TGTGCCAGCAGCCATCACGCTGGACAGGGATATGGCTACACCTTC. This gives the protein CASSHHAGQGYGYTF.

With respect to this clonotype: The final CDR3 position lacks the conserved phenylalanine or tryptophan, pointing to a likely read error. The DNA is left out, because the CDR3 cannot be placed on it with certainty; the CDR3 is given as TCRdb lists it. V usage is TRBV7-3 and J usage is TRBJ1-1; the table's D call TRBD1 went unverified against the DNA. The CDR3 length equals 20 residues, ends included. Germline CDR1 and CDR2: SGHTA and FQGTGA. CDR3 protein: CASSLTRTGGYAQIRSILAQ.

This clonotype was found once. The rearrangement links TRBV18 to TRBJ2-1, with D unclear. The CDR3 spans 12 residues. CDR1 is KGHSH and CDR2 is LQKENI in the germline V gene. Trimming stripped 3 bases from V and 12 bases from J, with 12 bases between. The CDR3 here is CASSPRADTQFF. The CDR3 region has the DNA TGTGCCAGCTCACCCCGGGCGGATACGCAGTTCTTC.

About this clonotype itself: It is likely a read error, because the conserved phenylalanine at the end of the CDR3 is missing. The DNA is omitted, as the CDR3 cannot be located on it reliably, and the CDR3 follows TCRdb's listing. CDR3 residues: CASSAGGGNYGYTFGS. V and J are TRBV28 and TRBJ2-7; the D segment call TRBD1 is taken from the table without a DNA check. Germline CDR1 is MDHEN and CDR2 is SYDVKM. 16 amino acids form the CDR3, both terminal residues included.

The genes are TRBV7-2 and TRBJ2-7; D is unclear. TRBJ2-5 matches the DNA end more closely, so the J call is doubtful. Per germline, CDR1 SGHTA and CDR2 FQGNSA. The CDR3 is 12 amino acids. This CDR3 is CASSAYQETQYF. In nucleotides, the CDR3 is TGTGCCAGCAGCGCGTACCAAGAGACCCAGTACTTC.

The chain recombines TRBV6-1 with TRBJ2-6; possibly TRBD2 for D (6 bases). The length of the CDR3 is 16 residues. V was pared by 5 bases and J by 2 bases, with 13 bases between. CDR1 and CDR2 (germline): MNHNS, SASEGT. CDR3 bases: TGTGCCAGCAGTTACGCGCGGGGCGCTGGGGCCAACGTCCTGACTTTC. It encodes CASSYARGAGANVLTF.

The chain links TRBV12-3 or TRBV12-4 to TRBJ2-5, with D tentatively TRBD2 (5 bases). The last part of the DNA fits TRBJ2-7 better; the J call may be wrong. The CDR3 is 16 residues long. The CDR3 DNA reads TGTGCCAGCAGCAAGGGAGTAGCGTATTCCTTCTACGAGCAGTACTTC. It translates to CASSKGVAYSFYEQYF.

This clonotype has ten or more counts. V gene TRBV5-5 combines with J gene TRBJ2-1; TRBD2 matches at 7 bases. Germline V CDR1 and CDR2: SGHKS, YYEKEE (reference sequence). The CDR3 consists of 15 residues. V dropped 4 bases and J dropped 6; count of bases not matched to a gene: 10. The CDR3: CASSPGLWGSNEQFF. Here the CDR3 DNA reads TGTGCCAGCAGCCCGGGACTATGGGGTAGCAATGAGCAGTTCTTC.

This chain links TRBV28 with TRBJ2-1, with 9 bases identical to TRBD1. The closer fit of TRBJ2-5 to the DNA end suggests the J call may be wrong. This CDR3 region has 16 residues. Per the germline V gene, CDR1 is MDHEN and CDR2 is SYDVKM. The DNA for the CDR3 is TGTGCCAGCAGTTCCTTCTCCGGGACAGGGCGGGAGACCCAGTACTTC. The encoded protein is CASSSFSGTGRETQYF.

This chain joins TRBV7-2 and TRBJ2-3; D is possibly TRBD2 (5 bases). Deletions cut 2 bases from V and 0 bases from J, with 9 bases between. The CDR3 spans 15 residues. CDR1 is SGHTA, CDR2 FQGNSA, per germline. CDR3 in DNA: TGTGCCAGCAGCTTAAGGAGGCCCAGCACAGATACGCAGTATTTT. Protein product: CASSLRRPSTDTQYF.

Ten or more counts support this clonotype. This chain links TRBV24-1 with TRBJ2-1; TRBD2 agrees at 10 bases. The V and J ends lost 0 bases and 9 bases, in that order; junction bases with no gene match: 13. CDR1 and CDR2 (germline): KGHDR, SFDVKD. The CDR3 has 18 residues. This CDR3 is CATSDLSLTAGGPGEQFF. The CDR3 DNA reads TGTGCCACCAGTGATTTGAGCCTTACAGCGGGAGGGCCGGGTGAGCAGTTCTTC.

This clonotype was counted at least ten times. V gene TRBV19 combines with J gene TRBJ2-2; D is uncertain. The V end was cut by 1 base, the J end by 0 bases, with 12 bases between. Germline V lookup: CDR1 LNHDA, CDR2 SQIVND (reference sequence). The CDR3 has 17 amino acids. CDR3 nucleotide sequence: TGTGCCAGTAGTATAGCCCTGTCCTTTGCGAACACCGGGGAGCTGTTTTTT. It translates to CASSIALSFANTGELFF.